This T cell receptor beta chain came from a study of T cell repertoires in cytomegalovirus infection. The overall study: Carrying CMV and the relevant HLA type showed in public TCR beta signatures. Regarding the study as a whole: Carriers of CMV plus the relevant HLA were identified by cumulative public TCR beta family frequency. What dominated the ex vivo response were HLA-C-restricted CMV-specific TCR beta clonotypes.

TCRdb re-derived calls from the reads in MiXCR, one entry per CDR3 protein. The table has 200,000 to 250,000 distinct CDR3 sequences, around two fifths seen once. The V and J ends lost 1 base and 2 bases respectively, with 13 bases between them. The CDR3 extends over 16 amino acids. The germline gives CDR1 SGHTA, CDR2 FQGTGA. A note on this clonotype: What it binds is not known.

The clonotype comes from a human donor in good health (CMV status not recorded). Some clones in this sample may be carry-over from other donors' samples. Sequencing used CD8+ T cells from cultured PBMCs, obtained from culture after CMV antigen stimulation. This chain uses TRBV7-3 with TRBJ2-3; maybe TRBD1 (5 bases). CDR3 sequence (DNA): TGTGCCAGCAGCTTAAGAGGAAGGGGATTCACAGATACGCAGTATTTT. Translating it yields CASSLRGRGFTDTQYF.